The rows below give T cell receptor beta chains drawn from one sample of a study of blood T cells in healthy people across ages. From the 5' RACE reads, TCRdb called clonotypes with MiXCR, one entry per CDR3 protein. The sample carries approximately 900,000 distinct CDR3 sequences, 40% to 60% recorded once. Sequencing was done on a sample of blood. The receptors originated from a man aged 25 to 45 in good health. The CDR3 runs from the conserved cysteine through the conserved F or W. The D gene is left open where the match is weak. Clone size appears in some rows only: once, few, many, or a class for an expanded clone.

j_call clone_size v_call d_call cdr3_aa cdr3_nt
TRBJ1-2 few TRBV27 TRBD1 CASSHGQGVYGYTF TGTGCCAGCAGTCATGGACAGGGAGTCTATGGCTACACCTTC
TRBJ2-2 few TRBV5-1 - CASSPNRVDGELFF TGCGCCAGCAGCCCGAACAGGGTTGACGGGGAGCTGTTTTTT
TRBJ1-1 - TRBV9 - CASSVTEGAVTEAFF TGTGCCAGCAGCGTGACGGAGGGAGCGGTCACTGAAGCTTTCTTT
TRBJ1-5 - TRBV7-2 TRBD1 CASSIGQAYSNQPQHF TGTGCCAGCAGCATTGGACAGGCCTATAGCAATCAGCCCCAGCATTTT
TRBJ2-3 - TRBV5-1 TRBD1 CASSWGTGGESDTQYF TGCGCCAGCAGCTGGGGGACAGGGGGCGAGTCAGATACGCAGTATTTT
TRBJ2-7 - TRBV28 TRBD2 CASSSAGGQGYEQYF TGTGCCAGCAGTTCGGCGGGGGGGCAGGGATACGAGCAGTACTTC
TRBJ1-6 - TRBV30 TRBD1 CAWRVGTGPYPLHF TGTGCCTGGAGGGTCGGGACAGGCCCTTACCCCCTCCACTTT
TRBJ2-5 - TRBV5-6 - CASSLWGGLFTETQYF TGTGCCAGCAGCTTGTGGGGCGGACTGTTTACGGAGACCCAGTACTTC
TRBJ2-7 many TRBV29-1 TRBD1 CSVSTGRYEQYF TGCAGCGTTTCGACAGGGCGGTACGAGCAGTACTTC
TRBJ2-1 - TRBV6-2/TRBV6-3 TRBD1 CASSSFGGTGSYNEQFF TGTGCCAGCAGTTCGTTCGGCGGGACAGGCTCCTACAATGAGCAGTTCTTC
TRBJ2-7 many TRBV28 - CASSLRWGLGEQYF TGTGCCAGCAGTTTAAGGTGGGGGCTGGGGGAGCAGTACTTC
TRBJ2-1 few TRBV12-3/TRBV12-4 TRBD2 CASSFVPRRGIPNEQFF TGTGCCAGCAGTTTTGTCCCGAGGCGGGGGATCCCAAATGAGCAGTTCTTC
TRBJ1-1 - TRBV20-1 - CSARALTRGTEAFF TGCAGTGCTAGAGCGCTGACTAGGGGTACTGAAGCTTTCTTT
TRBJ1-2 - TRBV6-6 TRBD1 CASTTSASDRIDTF TGTGCCAGCACTACGTCGGCCTCGGACAGGATCGACACCTTC
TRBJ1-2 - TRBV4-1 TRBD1 CASSQVDRENYGYTF TGCGCCAGCAGCCAAGTGGACAGGGAGAACTATGGCTACACCTTC
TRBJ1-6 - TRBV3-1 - CASSQKTANSNNSPLHF TGTGCCAGCAGCCAAAAGACAGCTAATTCCAATAATTCACCCCTCCACTTT
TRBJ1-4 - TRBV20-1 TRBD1 CSADPRGHSEKLFF TGCAGTGCGGACCCCAGGGGGCATTCGGAAAAACTGTTTTTT
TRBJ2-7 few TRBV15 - CATSATVEGQHEQYF TGTGCCACCAGCGCCACGGTGGAGGGCCAACACGAGCAGTACTTC
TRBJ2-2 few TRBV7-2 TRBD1 CASSLPRGTGITGELFF TGTGCCAGCAGCCTACCACGCGGGACAGGGATTACCGGGGAGCTGTTTTTT
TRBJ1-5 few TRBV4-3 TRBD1 CASSPDRGNNQPQHF TGCGCCAGCAGCCCCGACAGGGGCAACAATCAGCCCCAGCATTTT
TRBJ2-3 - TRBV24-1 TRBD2 CATSEGPAGASDTQYF TGTGCCACCAGTGAAGGGCCAGCGGGGGCCTCAGATACGCAGTATTTT
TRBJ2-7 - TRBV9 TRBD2 CASSVAGGSSYNEQYF TGTGCCAGCAGCGTAGCGGGGGGTAGCTCCTACAATGAGCAGTACTTC
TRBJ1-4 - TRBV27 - CASSARRTTNEKLFF TGTGCCAGCAGTGCCCGACGGACCACTAATGAAAAACTGTTTTTT
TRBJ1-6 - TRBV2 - CASMMVAYNSPLHF TGTGCCAGCATGATGGTTGCCTATAATTCACCCCTCCACTTT
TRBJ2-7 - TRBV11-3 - CASRTGTASYEQYF TGTGCCAGCAGAACCGGGACCGCGTCCTACGAGCAGTACTTC
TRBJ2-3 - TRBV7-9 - CASSLVPGITDTQYF TGTGCCAGCAGCTTAGTCCCGGGGATCACAGATACGCAGTATTTT